Listed below are T cell receptor beta chains from one sample, sequenced in a study of blood T cells in healthy people across ages. TCRdb re-analysed the 5' RACE reads in MiXCR, keeping a single row per CDR3 protein. The profile shows about a million distinct CDR3 sequences, roughly 52% of them singletons. Sequenced sample: blood. These receptors were collected from a man aged 25 to 40 in good health. Both conserved end residues are trimmed from each CDR3. The size of a clone is reported for some rows only, either as once, few or many, or as a class for expanded clones.

length	size	V	J	CDR3
12	many	TRBV28	TRBJ2-1	ASSSQSSYNEQF
12	few	TRBV7-8	TRBJ1-4	ASSFQRDNEKLF
11	-	TRBV2	TRBJ2-7	AVRDRSPYEQY
10	-	TRBV28	TRBJ2-1	ASSLAPGSAF
13	-	TRBV9	TRBJ2-1	ASSVVAGVNNEQF
13	-	TRBV5-1	TRBJ1-1	ASSLNGYMNTEAF
10	-	TRBV2	TRBJ2-3	ASILSAGTQY
9	few	TRBV29-1	TRBJ1-1	SVTANTEAF
10	-	TRBV29-1	TRBJ2-5	SVGWQGETQY
13	-	TRBV10-3	TRBJ2-5	AISFTGTGPETQY
11	-	TRBV15	TRBJ1-5	ATSGKINQPQH
14	-	TRBV7-2	TRBJ2-1	ASSLLPGQGAREQF
13	few	TRBV7-3	TRBJ2-3	ASSLVTDGTDTQY
12	-	TRBV5-1	TRBJ2-7	ASSFTTTTYEQY
13	few	TRBV20-1	TRBJ2-7	SARDWGTSSYEQY
11	-	TRBV20-1	TRBJ1-1	SVGQGADTEAF
15	few	TRBV7-6	TRBJ1-1	ASSLGQGISPNTEAF
12	-	TRBV7-2	TRBJ2-7	ASSSRFPAYEQY
16	-	TRBV3-1	TRBJ2-3	ASSQDHGGGANTDTQY
14	few	TRBV20-1	TRBJ1-6	SATQGAFYINSPLH
11	-	TRBV10-3	TRBJ1-1	AISVTGDTEAF
12	once	TRBV12-3/TRBV12-4	TRBJ2-3	ASRTTASTDTQY
13	-	TRBV20-1	TRBJ2-4	SATPGEIAKNIQY
10	-	TRBV29-1	TRBJ1-2	SVQFRGYGYT
11	-	TRBV7-2	-	ASSPGRRGEQY
11	many	TRBV2	TRBJ2-2	ASSGENTGELF
16	-	TRBV6-1	TRBJ2-3	ASSERPRASGGSDTQY
16	-	TRBV7-2	TRBJ2-1	ASSFLAGALNLYNEQF
13	few	TRBV20-1	TRBJ2-5	SARGLAGLQETQY
13	once	TRBV3-1	TRBJ2-3	ASSQGRGGADTQY
12	few	TRBV7-2	TRBJ2-5	ASSLNSGRETQY
9	once	TRBV7-2	TRBJ1-2	ASSLMTGYT
15	-	TRBV4-3	TRBJ2-1	TSSQDPAGLAGVEQF
13	many	TRBV7-2	TRBJ2-3	ASSPRGGNVDTQY
14	-	TRBV6-5	TRBJ2-1	ASSYWDRHRRGEQF
12	few	TRBV3-1	TRBJ2-3	ASSPIGGIDTQY
12	few	TRBV7-9	TRBJ2-5	ASSPTLSVETQY
13	-	TRBV24-1	TRBJ2-7	ATSDLGTGVHEQY
14	-	TRBV6-5	TRBJ1-4	ASSYSIDRESRKLF
14	-	TRBV24-1	TRBJ1-2	ATSDRAGTLYYGYT
11	-	TRBV24-1	TRBJ2-3	ATSDLKGDTQY
14	few	TRBV7-2	TRBJ2-3	ASSLTLGVGGGAQY
12	few	TRBV12-3/TRBV12-4	TRBJ2-7	ASSNRGSPWEQY
11	few	TRBV27	-	ASSVKVSYEQY
12	many	TRBV28	TRBJ2-3	ASRPAARSDTQY
11	few	TRBV20-1	TRBJ1-1	SARGSANTEAF
10	-	TRBV28	TRBJ1-2	ASSIDGYGYT
13	few	TRBV20-1	TRBJ2-4	SAREDRAGKNIQY
14	few	TRBV15	TRBJ2-7	ATSREKGPASYEQY
12	-	TRBV28	TRBJ2-1	ASTIGGGAVEQF
11	-	TRBV29-1	TRBJ2-7	SVDRTLSYEQY
14	-	TRBV6-5	TRBJ1-5	ATHATAMVSNQPQH
12	-	TRBV2	TRBJ2-7	ASSEVFTSYEQY
13	-	TRBV7-6	TRBJ2-7	ASSEGGTDTQPQY